Many counts were recorded for the clone carrying this TCR beta chain. What it binds is not known. The data stem from a study of T cells after posttransplantation cyclophosphamide. Overall study results and limits: Donor-recipient repertoire similarity was low at 1-2 months, rising over year one. TRB clonality was highly associated with recipient CMV seropositivity and reactivation. TRB overlap between skin or GI tissue T cells and blood was limited.

The protocol was immunoSEQ multiplex PCR, while the TCRdb copy is restricted to in-frame clones and leaves out a portion. Singletons are absent from the sample, which has under 20,000 clones. From germline, CDR1 is MGHRA and CDR2 YSYEKL. The CDR3 has 16 residues. The V end was cut by 0 bases, the J end by 4 bases, with 13 bases between. Cyclophosphamide on days +3 and +4 followed busulfan-fludarabine conditioning and a marrow graft. The chain combines TRBV4-1 with TRBJ1-5; possible D gene TRBD1, 5 bases. Sample: PBMCs, taken after allogeneic stem cell transplant with posttransplant cyclophosphamide. The clonotype was recovered from a female patient between 30 and 40 years old who received an allogeneic stem cell transplant from a related donor, was CMV-positive, and had no GVHD. Some of the T cells may derive from the graft donor. For the CDR3, the DNA is TGCGCCAGCAGCCAAGATCTCAGGGTCCGGAATCAGCCCCAGCATTTT. Protein: CASSQDLRVRNQPQHF.